Below are 5 T cell receptor beta chains sequenced from a single sample in a study of blood T cell repertoires in COVID-19. Sequencing was performed with immunoSEQ multiplex PCR; in TCRdb, only in-frame clones are kept and a portion is missing. The sample holds 140,000 to 150,000 clones, roughly 80% seen once. The sequenced material came from peripheral blood. Receptor source: a woman between 40 and 50 years old with active or convalescent COVID-19.

The chain has TRBV5-1 and TRBJ2-5; 10 positions agree with TRBD1. The CDR3 has 16 residues. V dropped 4 bases and J dropped 4; count of bases not matched to a gene: 10. Per the germline V gene, CDR1 is SGHRS and CDR2 is YFSETQ. For the CDR3, the DNA is TGCGCCAGCAGCCCTCAACCGGGACAGGGGAGAGAGACCCAGTACTTC. Translation: CASSPQPGQGRETQYF. Looking up the rest from reference TRBV5-1 and TRBJ2-5 gives the full variable domain: KAGVTQTPRYLIKTRGQQVTLSCSPISGHRSVSWYQQTPGQGLQFLFEYFSETQRNKGNFPGRFSGRQFSNSRSEMNVSTLELGDSALYLCASSPQPGQGRETQYFGPGTRLLVL.

The chain carries TRBV3-1 (or the pseudogene TRBV3-2) and TRBJ1-6; 10 nucleotides agree with TRBD1. J lost 10 bases, V lost 1 base, and 4 bases had no gene match. Germline values: CDR1 LGHDT, CDR2 YNNKEL (reference sequence). This CDR3 spans 15 amino acids. The CDR3 loop reads CASSQGQGAWSPLHF. CDR3 DNA sequence: TGTGCCAGCAGCCAAGGACAGGGGGCTTGGTCACCCCTCCACTTT.

The chain links TRBV15 to TRBJ2-1; tentatively, D is TRBD1 (6 bases). The CDR3 runs to 14 residues. V gave up 1 base and J gave up 9 bases, with 13 bases separating them. CDR1 and CDR2 from the germline V gene are LNHNV and YYDKDF (reference sequence). DNA of the CDR3: TGTGCCACCAGCAGAGCTACAGGGTGGACTGAGCAGTTCTTC. Protein sequence: CATSRATGWTEQFF.

The genes are TRBV5-6 and TRBJ1-2, with TRBD1 identical over 10 bases. CDR1 SGHDT and CDR2 YYEEEE come from the germline V gene. The V segment lost 3 bases and the J segment 8 bases; nucleotides outside the gene matches: 4. The CDR3 has 13 residues. The CDR3 reads CASSYLDRGGYTF. As DNA, the CDR3 is TGTGCCAGCAGCTACCTGGACAGGGGGGGCTACACCTTC.

The V call is TRBV19, the J call TRBJ2-3; no clear D. This CDR3 has 19 residues. The V end lost 5 bases, the J end lost 1 base, and 25 bases lay between the germline ends. Germline V gene sequence: CDR1 LNHDA, CDR2 SQIVND (reference sequence). The CDR3 loop reads CASSSRNSPLSSGTDTQYF. The DNA of the CDR3 is TGTGCCAGTAGTTCCCGGAATAGCCCTCTGAGTTCTGGCACAGATACGCAGTATTTT.